This passage covers 8 T cell receptor beta chains from one sample sequenced in a study of T cells in localized non-small cell lung cancer. Some clones are missing from TCRdb's copy, which holds only in-frame ones; the method was immunoSEQ multiplex PCR. This repertoire shows tens of thousands of clones, 70% to 90% found once; its top ten account for over 2.5%. Here the sequenced sample was peripheral blood, taken before any cancer treatment. These receptors were collected from a man between 40 and 75 years old with stage I lung adenocarcinoma.

V and J are TRBV5-1 and TRBJ2-5, with D perhaps TRBD2 (5 bases). This CDR3 spans 14 amino acids. From germline, CDR1 is SGHRS and CDR2 YFSETQ. V was clipped by 0 bases and J by 0 bases, with 6 bases between them. The CDR3 sequence is CASSLGGNQETQYF. CDR3 in DNA: TGCGCCAGCAGCTTGGGAGGGAACCAAGAGACCCAGTACTTC. Supplemented by reference TRBV5-1 and TRBJ2-5, the full variable domain reads KAGVTQTPRYLIKTRGQQVTLSCSPISGHRSVSWYQQTPGQGLQFLFEYFSETQRNKGNFPGRFSGRQFSNSRSEMNVSTLELGDSALYLCASSLGGNQETQYFGPGTRLLVL.

This chain uses TRBV5-5 with TRBJ1-1; D not resolved. V was shortened by 3 bases and J by 2 bases, with 11 bases between the two germline ends. CDR3 length: 14 amino acids. CDR1 and CDR2 (germline): SGHKS, YYEKEE (reference sequence). CDR3 nucleotide sequence: TGTGCCAGCAGCTGGAGGCCGTCAAACACTGAAGCTTTCTTT. This translates into CASSWRPSNTEAFF.

The chain employs TRBV4-2 and TRBJ2-4, with 7 bases fitting TRBD2. Germline V CDR1 and CDR2: LGHNA, YNFKEQ. This CDR3 contains 14 residues. Losses at the gene ends were 2 bases for V and 8 bases for J; bases not matched to a gene: 6. The CDR3 is CASSQRGRADIQYF. CDR3 DNA sequence: TGTGCCAGCAGCCAAAGAGGGAGGGCCGACATTCAGTACTTC.

The genes are TRBV6-6 and TRBJ1-4, with D uncertain. CDR1 and CDR2 (germline): MNHNY, SVGAGI (reference sequence). The V gene lost 0 bases and the J gene lost 6 bases, with 14 bases spanning the gap. The CDR3 runs to 16 residues. CDR3 sequence (DNA): TGTGCCAGCAGTTACTCCCCTGGTCAGGACCATGAAAAACTGTTTTTT. Amino acids: CASSYSPGQDHEKLFF.

The chain employs TRBV7-2 and TRBJ2-1; TRBD2 matches at 9 bases. The junction had 6 bases not matched to a gene; V was cut back by 1 base and J by 5 bases. This CDR3 is 16 amino acids long. CDR1 is SGHTA, CDR2 FQGNSA, per germline. CDR3 protein: CASSLVPTSGHNEQFF. CDR3 coding DNA: TGTGCCAGCAGCTTAGTTCCGACTAGCGGCCACAATGAGCAGTTCTTC. Supplemented by reference TRBV7-2 and TRBJ2-1, the full variable domain reads GAGVSQSPSNKVTEKGKDVELRCDPISGHTALYWYRQSLGQGLEFLIYFQGNSAPDKSGLPSDRFSAERTGGSVSTLTIQRTQQEDSAVYLCASSLVPTSGHNEQFFGPGTRLTVL.

The V gene is TRBV28, the J gene TRBJ2-7; TRBD2 matches at 14 bases. V lost 5 bases to trimming and J lost 3 bases; unmatched junction nucleotides: 3. The CDR3 covers 15 residues. Germline V gene sequence: CDR1 MDHEN, CDR2 SYDVKM. This CDR3 is CASSPGTSGSYEQYF. In DNA, the CDR3 is TGTGCCAGCAGTCCAGGGACTAGCGGGAGCTACGAGCAGTACTTC. The full variable domain, its missing parts supplied by reference TRBV28 and TRBJ2-7, is DVKVTQSSRYLVKRTGEKVFLECVQDMDHENMFWYRQDPGLGLRLIYFSYDVKMKEKGDIPEGYSVSREKKERFSLILESASTNQTSMYLCASSPGTSGSYEQYFGPGTRLTVT.

The chain employs TRBV6-5 and TRBJ1-2, with no clear D. This CDR3 is built from 12 residues. The ends were cut back, 5 bases at V and 1 base at J, with 5 bases in the middle. Germline loops: CDR1 MNHEY, CDR2 SVGAGI. The CDR3 DNA reads as TGTGCCAGCAGTCCAAATAACTATGGCTACACCTTC. Protein: CASSPNNYGYTF.

The J gene is TRBJ2-7, the V gene TRBV5-6; 10 bases are a match to TRBD1. This CDR3 spans 15 amino acids. The V segment lost 0 bases and the J segment 3 bases; nucleotides outside the gene matches: 3. CDR1 and CDR2 from the germline V gene are SGHDT and YYEEEE. CDR3 sequence reads: CASSLAGQGIYEQYF. The CDR3 DNA reads as TGTGCCAGCAGCTTGGCGGGACAGGGGATCTACGAGCAGTACTTC. The full variable domain, its missing parts supplied by reference TRBV5-6 and TRBJ2-7, is DAGVTQSPTHLIKTRGQQVTLRCSPKSGHDTVSWYQQALGQGPQFIFQYYEEEERQRGNFPDRFSGHQFPNYSSELNVNALLLGDSALYLCASSLAGQGIYEQYFGPGTRLTVT.